Below, 15 T cell receptor beta chains from the same sample are listed, as sequenced in a study of breast tumors, draining lymph nodes, adjacent tissues listed by TCRdb under 2016. The method behind the library was multiplex PCR. Sequenced on an Illumina HiSeq 2000. The public reads were run again by TCRdb, first through fastp at Q25 and then through MiXCR, and only productive beta chains were kept. Every distinct CDR3 protein forms one entry, paired with its most common genes and DNA. This sample gives roughly 100,000 distinct CDR3 sequences in total; around 30% of them show up just once. Around 6% of the sample comes from the top ten. Lymph node samples came from the axillary draining lymph nodes of breast cancer patients. Sequenced material: axillary lymph node tissue. These receptors were collected from a female donor with breast cancer. Some clones in this sample may be carry-over from other donors' samples.

This clonotype was observed at least ten times. The chain carries TRBV7-6 and TRBJ2-1, with D unresolved. Germline CDR1 and CDR2: SGHVS and FNYEAQ. CDR3 length equals 15 residues. Trimming cost V 5 bases and J 2 bases, with 13 bases left between them. CDR3 bases: TGTGCCAGCAGCCCGTATAGTGTGCCCTACAATGAGCAGTTCTTC. As protein: CASSPYSVPYNEQFF.

Regarding this clonotype: Its ends do not fully match the called genes, so a read error is possible. The chain links TRBV7-9 to TRBJ1-6; D is unresolved. The CDR3 covers 13 residues. The germline V gene encodes CDR1 SEHNR and CDR2 FQNEAQ (reference sequence). CDR3 DNA sequence: TGTGCCAGCAGCCAAGGATTAGGGTCACCCCTCTACTTT. It encodes CASSQGLGSPLYF.

This clonotype was seen at least ten times. This chain joins TRBV30 and TRBJ1-6; the D gene is possibly TRBD1 (5 bases). This CDR3 comprises 14 residues. In germline, CDR1 is GTSNPN, CDR2 SVGIG (reference sequence). Trimming took off 0 bases at V and 8 bases at J, with 11 bases between the two ends. The CDR3 protein is CAWSVRGRYSPLHF. The CDR3 coding sequence is TGTGCCTGGAGTGTAAGGGGCAGGTATTCACCCCTCCACTTT.

As to this clonotype: Possible read error: a much larger clone is one base away. The chain joins TRBV6-2 or TRBV6-3 to TRBJ2-3, with a tentative D call TRBD2 (7 bases). V was shortened by 4 bases and J by 2 bases, with 19 bases between the two germline ends. Per the germline V gene, CDR1 is MNHEY and CDR2 is SVGEGT. The CDR3 runs 17 residues. CDR3 in amino acids: CASSFPGQGGVTDTQYF. The DNA of the CDR3 is TGTGCCAGCAGTTTTCCTGGGCAAGGGGGGGTCACAGATACGCAGTATTTT.

This clonotype was found many times. The chain recombines TRBV27 with TRBJ2-7; D may be TRBD1 (6 bases). CDR3 length: 15 residues. Trimming left V 5 bases short and J 3 bases short, with 17 bases between. From germline, CDR1 is MNHEY and CDR2 SMNVEV (reference sequence). CDR3 amino acids: CASSVRLGAGYEQYF. The DNA for the CDR3 is TGTGCCAGCAGTGTACGGTTGGGGGCGGGCTACGAGCAGTACTTC.

This clonotype was picked up one time. The J gene is TRBJ2-5, the V gene TRBV4-3; 13 nucleotides align to TRBD2. The CDR3 consists of 15 residues. Looked up from germline, CDR1 is LGHNA and CDR2 is YSLEER. V trimming: 4 bases; J trimming: 4 bases; junction bases outside the gene matches: 3. CDR3 DNA: TGCGCCAGCAGCCCCCGGACTAGCGGGGGAGAGACCCAGTACTTC. This codes for CASSPRTSGGETQYF.

This clonotype was detected ten times or more. The chain links TRBV11-2 to TRBJ2-3; 12 nucleotides line up with TRBD2. Germline CDR1 is SGHAT and CDR2 is FQNNGV. V was pared by 5 bases and J by 1 base, with 4 bases of the junction left unmatched. This CDR3 has 16 residues. Here the CDR3 DNA reads TGTGCCAGCAGCCCGGGGACTAGCGGGCGCACAGATACGCAGTATTTT. Translation gives CASSPGTSGRTDTQYF.

This clonotype was observed once. This chain links TRBV15 with TRBJ2-5; D not resolved. V lost 0 bases, J lost 4 bases, and 3 bases lay in between. The CDR3 is made up of 12 amino acids. Germline lookup yields CDR1 LNHNV and CDR2 YYDKDF (reference sequence). In DNA form, the CDR3 reads TGTGCCACCAGCAGAGATTCAGAGACCCAGTACTTC. Its translation is CATSRDSETQYF.

In its sample, this clonotype was seen many times. This sequence joins TRBV3-1 and TRBJ2-3; 9 nucleotides align to TRBD2. This CDR3 region has 14 residues. After removal of 5 bases from V and 4 bases from J, the junction contained 4 bases not matched to a gene. Germline CDR1 LGHDT, CDR2 YNNKEL (reference sequence). The CDR3 is CASSTLAGSDTQYF. CDR3 DNA sequence: TGTGCCAGCAGCACGCTAGCGGGGTCAGATACGCAGTATTTT.

V usage is TRBV7-3 and J usage is TRBJ2-7; D might be TRBD1 or TRBD2, each matching 5 bases. The CDR3 loop spans 15 amino acids. V was clipped by 5 bases and J by 6 bases, with 20 bases between them. CDR1 is SGHTA, CDR2 FQGTGA, per germline. CDR3 nucleotide sequence: TGTGCCAGCAGCCCCTTATCAGGGAGCCCCTCCGAGCAGTACTTC. It is translated as CASSPLSGSPSEQYF. Looking up the rest from reference TRBV7-3 and TRBJ2-7 gives the full variable domain: GAGVSQTPSNKVTEKGKYVELRCDPISGHTALYWYRQSLGQGPEFLIYFQGTGAADDSGLPNDRFFAVRPEGSVSTLKIQRTERGDSAVYLCASSPLSGSPSEQYFGPGTRLTVT.

The rearrangement uses TRBV11-2 and TRBJ2-7, with 11 bases lining up with TRBD2. The germline V gene encodes CDR1 SGHAT and CDR2 FQNNGV. Trimming at V came to 4 bases and at J to 5 bases, leaving 10 bases not matched to a gene. The CDR3 has 16 residues. CDR3 protein: CASSSGLAAGLDEQYF. The CDR3 region has the DNA TGTGCCAGCAGCTCGGGACTAGCGGCGGGGCTGGACGAGCAGTACTTC.

This clonotype was detected ten times or more. The chain has TRBV19 and TRBJ1-2; no reliable D call. The CDR3 consists of 13 residues. Between the trimmed V and J ends, which lost 3 bases and 4 bases, there was a span of 9 bases. Germline CDR1 is LNHDA and CDR2 is SQIVND (reference sequence). The CDR3 DNA reads as TGTGCCAGTAGTATTCGGAGGGCCTATGGCTACACCTTC. Its protein is CASSIRRAYGYTF.

As concerns this clonotype: This may arise from a read error, as a much more abundant clone is one base away. The CDR3 is CSVETGPYTEAFF. The CDR3, as DNA: TGCAGCGTTGAAACAGGGCCGTACACTGAAGCTTTCTTT. The chain uses TRBV29-1 and TRBJ1-1; weak D call: TRBD1 (6 bases). The V end lost 2 bases, the J end lost 3 bases, and 10 bases lay between the germline ends. The CDR3 contains 13 residues. Germline assignment: CDR1 SQVTM and CDR2 ANQGSEA.

Notes on this clonotype: Since no conserved phenylalanine or tryptophan closes the CDR3, a read error is the likely cause. This sequence joins TRBV11-1 and TRBJ2-7; 7 nucleotides line up with TRBD1. The CDR3 runs to 14 residues. CDR1 and CDR2 from the germline V gene are SGHAT and FQDESV (reference sequence). V lost 5 bases and J lost 4; bases outside the gene matches: 8. CDR3 nucleotides: TGTGCCAGCAGCGTTCGGACAGGAAGGTACGAGCAGTACCTC. Protein sequence: CASSVRTGRYEQYL.

This clonotype appeared a few times. The V and J genes are TRBV5-1 and TRBJ1-1, with D possibly being TRBD1 (6 bases). The V gene lost 0 bases and the J gene lost 5 bases, with 14 bases spanning the gap. Germline V gene sequence: CDR1 SGHRS, CDR2 YFSETQ. The CDR3 contains 15 residues. In DNA form, the CDR3 reads TGCGCCAGCAGCTTGGAGGGGGGCCCTTTTACTGAAGCTTTCTTT. Translating gives CASSLEGGPFTEAFF.